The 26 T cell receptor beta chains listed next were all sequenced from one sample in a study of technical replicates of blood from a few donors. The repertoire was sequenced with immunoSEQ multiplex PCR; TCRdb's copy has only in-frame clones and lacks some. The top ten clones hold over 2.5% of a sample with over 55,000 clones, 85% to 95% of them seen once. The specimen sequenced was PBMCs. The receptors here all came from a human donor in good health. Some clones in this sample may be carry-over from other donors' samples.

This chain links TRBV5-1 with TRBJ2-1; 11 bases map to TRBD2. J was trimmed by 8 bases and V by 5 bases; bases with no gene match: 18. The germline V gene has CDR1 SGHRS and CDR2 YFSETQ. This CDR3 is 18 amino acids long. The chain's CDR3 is CASRGTSGQETGSYEQFF. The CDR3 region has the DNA TGCGCCAGCAGAGGGACTAGCGGACAAGAGACCGGATCCTATGAGCAGTTCTTC.

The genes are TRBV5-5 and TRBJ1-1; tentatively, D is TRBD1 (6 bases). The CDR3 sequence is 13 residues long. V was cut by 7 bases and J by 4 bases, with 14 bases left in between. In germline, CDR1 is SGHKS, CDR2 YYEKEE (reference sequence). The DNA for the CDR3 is TGTGCCAGCCGGGGCTCAGGGGTCACTGAAGCTTTCTTT. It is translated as CASRGSGVTEAFF.

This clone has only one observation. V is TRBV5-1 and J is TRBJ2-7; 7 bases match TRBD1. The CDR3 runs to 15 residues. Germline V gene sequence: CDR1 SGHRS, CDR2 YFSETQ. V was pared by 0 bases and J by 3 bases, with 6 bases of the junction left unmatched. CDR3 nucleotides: TGCGCCAGCAGCTTGGGACCGGGACAGATCTACGAGCAGTACTTC. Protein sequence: CASSLGPGQIYEQYF.

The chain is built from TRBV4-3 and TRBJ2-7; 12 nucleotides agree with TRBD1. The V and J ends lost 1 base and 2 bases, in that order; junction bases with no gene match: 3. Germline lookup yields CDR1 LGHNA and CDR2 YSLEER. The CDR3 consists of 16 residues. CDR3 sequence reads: CASSQARDRGPYEQYF. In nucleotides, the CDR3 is TGCGCCAGCAGCCAAGCTAGGGACAGGGGGCCCTACGAGCAGTACTTC.

The CDR3 region has the DNA TGTGCCAGCAGCGTGCAGGGGGCAGTGGGAGGCTACACCTTC. Amino acid sequence: CASSVQGAVGGYTF. The chain employs TRBV4-2 and TRBJ1-2; TRBD1 agrees at 8 bases. The length of the CDR3 is 14 residues. The V gene's germline CDR1 is LGHNA and CDR2 YNFKEQ. Trimming took 5 bases from V and 8 from J; bases not matched to a gene: 10.

The CDR3 sequence is CASSLGLAGGETQYF. As DNA, the CDR3 is TGTGCCAGCAGCTTAGGGCTAGCGGGGGGAGAGACCCAGTACTTC. The chain couples TRBV7-9 to TRBJ2-5; 11 nucleotides match TRBD2. Germline trimming cut 1 base from V and 4 bases from J; bases unmatched to any gene: 2. The CDR3 is made up of 15 amino acids. Germline values: CDR1 SEHNR, CDR2 FQNEAQ (reference sequence).

CDR3 residues: CASGLVMTGGMYNEQFF. CDR3 DNA sequence: TGTGCTAGTGGTTTGGTAATGACAGGGGGAATGTACAATGAGCAGTTCTTC. The chain couples TRBV12-5 to TRBJ2-1, with TRBD1 matching 9 bases. Looked up from germline, CDR1 is LGHNT and CDR2 is FRNRAP. Trimming at V came to 0 bases and at J to 4 bases, leaving 7 bases not matched to a gene. CDR3 length equals 17 residues.

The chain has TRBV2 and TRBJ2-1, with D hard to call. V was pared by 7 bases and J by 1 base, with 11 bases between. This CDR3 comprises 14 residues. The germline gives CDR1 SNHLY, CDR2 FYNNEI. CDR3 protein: CASIADGSYNEQFF. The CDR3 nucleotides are TGTGCCAGCATCGCGGATGGGTCCTACAATGAGCAGTTCTTC.

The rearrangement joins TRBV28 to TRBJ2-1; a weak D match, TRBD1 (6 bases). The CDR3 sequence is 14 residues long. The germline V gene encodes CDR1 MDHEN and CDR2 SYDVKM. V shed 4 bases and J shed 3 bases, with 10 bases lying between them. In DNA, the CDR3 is TGTGCCAGCAGTTACGGGACAATCTACAATGAGCAGTTCTTC. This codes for CASSYGTIYNEQFF.

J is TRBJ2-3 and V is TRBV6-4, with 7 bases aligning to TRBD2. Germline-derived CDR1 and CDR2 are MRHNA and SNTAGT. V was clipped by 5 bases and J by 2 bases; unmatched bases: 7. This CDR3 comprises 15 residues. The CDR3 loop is CASSQRGGLTDTQYF. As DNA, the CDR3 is TGTGCCAGCAGTCAGCGGGGCGGACTCACAGATACGCAGTATTTT.

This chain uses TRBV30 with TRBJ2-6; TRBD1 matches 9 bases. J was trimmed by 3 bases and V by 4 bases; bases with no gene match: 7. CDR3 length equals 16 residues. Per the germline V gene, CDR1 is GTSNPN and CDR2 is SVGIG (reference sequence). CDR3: CAWMVQGAGGANVLTF. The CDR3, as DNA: TGTGCCTGGATGGTACAGGGGGCGGGTGGGGCCAACGTCCTGACTTTC. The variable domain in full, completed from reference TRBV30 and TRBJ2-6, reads SQTIHQWPATLVQPVGSPLSLECTVEGTSNPNLYWYRQAAGRGLQLLFYSVGIGQISSEVPQNLSASRPQDRQFILSSKKLLLSDSGFYLCAWMVQGAGGANVLTFGAGSRLTVL.

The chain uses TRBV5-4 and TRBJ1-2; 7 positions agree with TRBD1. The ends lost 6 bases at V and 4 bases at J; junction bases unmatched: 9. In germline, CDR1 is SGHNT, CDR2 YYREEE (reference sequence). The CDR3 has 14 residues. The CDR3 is CASTSRGTTYGYTF. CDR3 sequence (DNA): TGTGCCAGCACCTCCAGGGGGACAACCTATGGCTACACCTTC.

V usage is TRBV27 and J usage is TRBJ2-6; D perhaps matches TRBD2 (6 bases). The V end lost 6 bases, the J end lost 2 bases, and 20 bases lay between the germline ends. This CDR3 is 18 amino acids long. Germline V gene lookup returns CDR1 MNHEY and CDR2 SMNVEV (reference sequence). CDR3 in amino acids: CASSLQPGAWAGANVLTF. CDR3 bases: TGTGCCAGCAGCCTTCAGCCGGGAGCCTGGGCTGGGGCCAACGTCCTGACTTTC.

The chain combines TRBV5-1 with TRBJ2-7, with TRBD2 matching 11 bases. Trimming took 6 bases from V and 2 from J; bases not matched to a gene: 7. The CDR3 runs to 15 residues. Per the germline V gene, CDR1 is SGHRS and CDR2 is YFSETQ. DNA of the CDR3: TGCGCCAGCACCCGCGGGACTAGCGGAACCTACGAGCAGTACTTC. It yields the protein CASTRGTSGTYEQYF.

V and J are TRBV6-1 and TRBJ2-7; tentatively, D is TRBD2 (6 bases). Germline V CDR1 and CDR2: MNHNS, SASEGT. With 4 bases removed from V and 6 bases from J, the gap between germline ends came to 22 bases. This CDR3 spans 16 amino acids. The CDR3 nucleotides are TGTGCCAGCAGTGGGACGCCGAGGTCCCGGAGGGGCGAGCAGTACTTC. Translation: CASSGTPRSRRGEQYF.

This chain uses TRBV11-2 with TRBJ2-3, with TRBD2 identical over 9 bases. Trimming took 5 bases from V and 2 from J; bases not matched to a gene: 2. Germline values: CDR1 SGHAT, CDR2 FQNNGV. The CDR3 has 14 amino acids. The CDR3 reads CASSPSGVTDTQYF. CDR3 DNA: TGTGCCAGCAGCCCTAGCGGGGTCACAGATACGCAGTATTTT. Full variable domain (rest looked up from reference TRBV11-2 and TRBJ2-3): EAGVAQSPRYKIIEKRQSVAFWCNPISGHATLYWYQQILGQGPKLLIQFQNNGVVDDSQLPKDRFSAERLKGVDSTLKIQPAKLEDSAVYLCASSPSGVTDTQYFGPGTRLTVL.

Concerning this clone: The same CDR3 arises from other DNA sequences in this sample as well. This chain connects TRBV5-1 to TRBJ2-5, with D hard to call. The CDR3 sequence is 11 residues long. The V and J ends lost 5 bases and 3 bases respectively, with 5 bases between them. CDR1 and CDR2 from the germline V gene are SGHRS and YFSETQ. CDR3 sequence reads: CASSQKETQYF. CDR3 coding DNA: TGCGCCAGCAGTCAGAAAGAGACCCAGTACTTC.

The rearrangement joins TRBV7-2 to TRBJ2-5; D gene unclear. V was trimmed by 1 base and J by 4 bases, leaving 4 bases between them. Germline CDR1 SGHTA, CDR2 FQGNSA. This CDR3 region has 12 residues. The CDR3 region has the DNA TGTGCCAGCAGCTTAGGACTAGAGACCCAGTACTTC. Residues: CASSLGLETQYF.

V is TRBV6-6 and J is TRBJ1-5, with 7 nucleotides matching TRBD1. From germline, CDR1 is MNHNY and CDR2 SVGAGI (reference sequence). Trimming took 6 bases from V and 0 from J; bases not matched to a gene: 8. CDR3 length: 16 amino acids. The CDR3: CASRKGQLYSNQPQHF. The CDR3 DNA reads TGTGCCAGCAGAAAGGGACAGCTTTATAGCAATCAGCCCCAGCATTTT.

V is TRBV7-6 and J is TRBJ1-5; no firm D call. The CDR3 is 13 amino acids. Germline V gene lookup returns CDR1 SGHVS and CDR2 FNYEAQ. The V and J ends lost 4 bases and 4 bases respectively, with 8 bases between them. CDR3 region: CASSSFGNQPQHF. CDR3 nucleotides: TGTGCCAGCAGCTCCTTCGGTAATCAGCCCCAGCATTTT.

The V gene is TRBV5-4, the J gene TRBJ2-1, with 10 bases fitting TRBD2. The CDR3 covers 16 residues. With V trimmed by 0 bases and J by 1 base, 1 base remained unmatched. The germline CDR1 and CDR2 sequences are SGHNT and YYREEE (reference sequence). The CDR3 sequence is CASSLGAGGSYNEQFF. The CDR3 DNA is TGTGCCAGCAGCTTGGGAGCGGGGGGGTCCTACAATGAGCAGTTCTTC.

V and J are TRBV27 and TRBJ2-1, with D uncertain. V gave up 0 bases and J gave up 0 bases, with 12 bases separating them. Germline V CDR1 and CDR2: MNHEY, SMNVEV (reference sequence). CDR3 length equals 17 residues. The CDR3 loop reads CASSLSSWASSYNEQFF. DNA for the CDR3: TGTGCCAGCAGTTTATCATCGTGGGCGAGCTCCTACAATGAGCAGTTCTTC.

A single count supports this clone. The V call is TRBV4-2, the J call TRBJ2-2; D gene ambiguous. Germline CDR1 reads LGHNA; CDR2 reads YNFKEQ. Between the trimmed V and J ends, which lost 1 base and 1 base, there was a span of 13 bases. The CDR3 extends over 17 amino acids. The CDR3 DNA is TGTGCCAGCAGCCAAGGAGGAGCTTCTTTGAACACCGGGGAGCTGTTTTTT. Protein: CASSQGGASLNTGELFF.

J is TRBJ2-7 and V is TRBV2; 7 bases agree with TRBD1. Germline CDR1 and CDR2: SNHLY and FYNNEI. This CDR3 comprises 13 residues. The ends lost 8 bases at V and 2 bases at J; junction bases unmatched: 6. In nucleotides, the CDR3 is TGTGCCAGCCTAAGGGACAGAGCCTACGAGCAGTACTTC. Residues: CASLRDRAYEQYF.

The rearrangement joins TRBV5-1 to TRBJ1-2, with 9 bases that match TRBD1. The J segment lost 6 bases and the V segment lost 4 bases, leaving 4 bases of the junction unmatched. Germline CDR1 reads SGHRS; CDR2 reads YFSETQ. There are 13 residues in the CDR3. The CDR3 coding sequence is TGCGCCAGCAGCCGGACAGGGGTCGATGGCTACACCTTC. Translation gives CASSRTGVDGYTF.

DNA for the CDR3: TGTGCCAGCAGCTCGGTTACTAAGCGGGAGCTGTTTTTT. As protein: CASSSVTKRELFF. V usage is TRBV11-1 and J usage is TRBJ2-2; unclear D gene. Germline-derived CDR1 and CDR2 are SGHAT and FQDESV (reference sequence). This CDR3 is 13 amino acids long. V was clipped by 4 bases and J by 9 bases, with 12 bases between them.